One T cell receptor (beta chain) is described in this entry. V lost 3 bases and J 8 bases, leaving 14 bases between the germline ends. The V gene's germline CDR1 is SGDLS and CDR2 YYNGEE. The CDR3 loop spans 13 amino acids. This sample is drawn from a study of blood T cell repertoires in COVID-19. Study in general: Both acute and convalescent COVID-19 samples were obtained from the United States, Italy and Spain.

Using immunoSEQ multiplex PCR, the repertoire was profiled, and TCRdb retains in-frame clones only, with some absent. The sample consists of tens of thousands of clones, approximately 86% of them appearing once. This chain links TRBV9 with TRBJ1-2, with D unresolved. What was sequenced was peripheral blood. This clonotype was obtained from a human donor in a cohort sampled during active COVID-19. The DNA for the CDR3 is TGTGCCAGCAGCGGTGAGCCCCCTAGAGGCTACACCTTC. This gives the protein CASSGEPPRGYTF.